The source of this T cell receptor (beta chain) is a study of blood T cell repertoires in COVID-19. Original processing methods: For nucleated cells, counts were estimated from reference gene primer amplification. The method was immunoSEQ multiplex PCR; TCRdb's version includes in-frame clones alone and lacks a portion of them. V, J and clone size were drawn from that table, and D and trimming were deduced from the DNA. The repertoire holds fewer than 300,000 clones, with about 89% as singletons. V lost 5 bases, J lost 0 bases, and 12 bases lay in between. Germline V lookup: CDR1 MNHEY, CDR2 SVGAGI. This CDR3 contains 15 residues.

Sequences were obtained from peripheral blood. This receptor was obtained from a woman aged 25 to 39 with COVID-19, enrolled during active disease. This rearrangement joins TRBV6-5 to TRBJ2-3; D perhaps matches TRBD1 (5 bases). The CDR3 DNA follows: TGTGCCAGCAGTATTGACAGCACTAGCACAGATACGCAGTATTTT. Translation gives CASSIDSTSTDTQYF.